Given below is one TCR beta chain in context. The clone's antigen remains unknown. There are no base qualities to consult, and no much larger clone falls within one base. What the time point label conveys for this sample: peripheral blood 6 weeks after treatment start. The cohort comprised 25 to 30 patients with locally advanced or metastatic urothelial carcinoma treated at Memorial Sloan Kettering on a trial protocol. Peripheral blood mononuclear cells were collected pretreatment and during treatment, with between 1 and 8 total time points per patient. The Qiagen DNeasy Blood extraction kit was used to purify genomic DNA from total PBMCs and from tumor samples. PBMCs were collected pretreatment and during treatment and were isolated and stored as previously described. Synthetic TCR analog templates were spiked into each PCR so that absolute template abundance could be estimated from read counts. The immunoSEQ assay used bias-controlled V and J gene primers to amplify TCRbeta CDR3 regions from genomic DNA. Sequencing of rearranged TCRbeta segments was performed at approximately 20X coverage. Per the source publication's procedure: Sequencing errors were corrected by clustering and CDR3s were annotated against IMGT to assign V, D and J genes. Downstream analyses used only productive TCRbeta rearrangements, leaving out any out-of-frame or stop-codon sequences. Clonality was computed as one minus Shannon entropy normalized by the log of the number of unique productive sequences. Clones differing between time points or between blood and tumor were identified by Fisher's exact test with Benjamini-Hochberg correction at adjusted p below 0.01. This immuneACCESS table, as held by TCRdb, lists in-frame sequences with V and J called but not all clones. Of the missing ones, under half trace to an unresolved V gene in checked studies; the others have no known cause. Clone size and the V and J calls come from that table; the DNA yielded D and trimming. The sample data list some 31,000 clones, and around 80% of these were observed just once. The ten top clones hold 3% to 4% of the sample.

CDR1 and CDR2, per the germline V gene (reference sequence), are SEHNR and FQNEAQ. V and J lose 1 base and 6 bases, and a span of 7 bases separates them. The CDR3, from cysteine to phenylalanine, totals 13 residues. Just the 39-base CDR3 DNA is kept, in frame starting at base 1. The data derive from a study of PD-L1 blockade in urothelial cancer (dated 2017 in TCRdb). Context from the whole study: Every patient began therapy in the mid-2010s and was given atezolizumab 1,200 mg intravenously every 3 weeks. Blood samples were analyzed at 3 weeks after treatment start (second dose) and at 6 weeks after treatment start. Durable clinical benefit meant progression-free survival longer than 6 months, and TCR features were also tested against progression-free and overall survival. Pretreatment tumor samples, along with matched peripheral blood collected serially before and after atezolizumab treatment, underwent TCR sequencing. About 90% of the 29 patients were identified as males with urothelial cancer of bladder origin, and a prior smoking history was reported by 18 of 29 patients. Blood samples yielded a median of roughly 150,000 T cells and some 80,000 unique TCRs, with median clonality roughly 0.085. Durable clinical benefit was achieved by nine patients but not by the remaining 20. Under 30 patients had pretreatment blood TCR-seq, about 25 had at least one posttreatment blood collection, and about 25 had tumor TCR-seq. Patients had an ECOG performance status of 0 or 1 and had received between 0 and 3 prior chemotherapy regimens. An exploratory multi-omic analysis was conducted of the somatic, immune and clinical correlates of response to PD-L1 blockade with atezolizumab in urothelial cancer. Whole exome sequencing and RNA sequencing of pretreatment tumors were performed alongside TCR sequencing in the same patients. Here is what the overall study found, with its caveats: At 3 weeks after the start of treatment, tumor-associated TCR clones in peripheral blood had expanded more in patients with durable benefit (n of about 21, p = 0.022). Because of the small sample size (n ≈ 31) and the many exploratory analyses performed, the results are intended to be regarded as hypothesis-generating. A pretreatment peripheral blood TCR clonality below the median was linked to improved progression-free and overall survival.

This sample comprised PBMCs, obtained around atezolizumab (anti-PD-L1) treatment. The chain couples TRBV7-9 to TRBJ2-1, with the D gene too uncertain to name. The TCR sequence derives from a man aged 65-85 years with urothelial cancer. The CDR3 reads as follows: CASSLELSNEQFF. The nucleotide sequence is given as TGTGCCAGCAGCTTAGAATTGAGCAATGAGCAGTTCTTC.